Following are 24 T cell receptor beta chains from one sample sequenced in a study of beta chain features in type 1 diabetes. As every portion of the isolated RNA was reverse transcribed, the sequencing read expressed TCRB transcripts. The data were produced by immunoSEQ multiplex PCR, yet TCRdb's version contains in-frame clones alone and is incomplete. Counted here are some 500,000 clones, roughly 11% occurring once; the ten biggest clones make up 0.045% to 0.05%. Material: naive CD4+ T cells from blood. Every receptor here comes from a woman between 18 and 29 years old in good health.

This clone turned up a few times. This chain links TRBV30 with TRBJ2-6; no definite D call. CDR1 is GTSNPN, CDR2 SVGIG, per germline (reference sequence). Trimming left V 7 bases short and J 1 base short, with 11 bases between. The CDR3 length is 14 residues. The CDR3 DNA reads TGTGCCTACCACGATCGGTCTGGGGCCAACGTCCTGACTTTC. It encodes CAYHDRSGANVLTF.

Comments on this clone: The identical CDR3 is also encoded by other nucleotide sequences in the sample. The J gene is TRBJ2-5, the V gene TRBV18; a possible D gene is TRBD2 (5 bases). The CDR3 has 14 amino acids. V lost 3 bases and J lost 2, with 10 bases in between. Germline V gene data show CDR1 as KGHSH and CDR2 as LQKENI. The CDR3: CASSPRTGQETQYF. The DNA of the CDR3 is TGTGCCAGCTCACCTCGGACGGGACAAGAGACCCAGTACTTC. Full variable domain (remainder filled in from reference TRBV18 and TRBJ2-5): NAGVMQNPRHLVRRRGQEARLRCSPMKGHSHVYWYRQLPEEGLKFMVYLQKENIIDESGMPKERFSAEFPKEGPSILRIQQVVRGDSAAYFCASSPRTGQETQYFGPGTRLLVL.

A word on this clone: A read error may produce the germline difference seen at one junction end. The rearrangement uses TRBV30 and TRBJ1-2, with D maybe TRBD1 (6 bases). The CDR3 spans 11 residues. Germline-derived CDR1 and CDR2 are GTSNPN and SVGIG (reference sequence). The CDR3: CAWSMTGHPSF. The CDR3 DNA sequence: TGTGCCTGGAGTATGACAGGCCATCCCTCCTTC.

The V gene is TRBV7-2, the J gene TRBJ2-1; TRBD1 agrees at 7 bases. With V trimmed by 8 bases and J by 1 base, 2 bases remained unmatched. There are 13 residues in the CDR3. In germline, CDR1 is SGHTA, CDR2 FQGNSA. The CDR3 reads CASQQGSYNEQFF. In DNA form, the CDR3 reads TGTGCCAGCCAACAGGGGTCCTACAATGAGCAGTTCTTC.

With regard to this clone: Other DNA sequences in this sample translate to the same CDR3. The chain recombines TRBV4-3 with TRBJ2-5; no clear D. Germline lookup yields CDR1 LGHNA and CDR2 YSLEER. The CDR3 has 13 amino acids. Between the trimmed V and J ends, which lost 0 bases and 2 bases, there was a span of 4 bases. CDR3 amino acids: CASSQDRQETQYF. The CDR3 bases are TGCGCCAGCAGCCAAGATCGGCAAGAGACCCAGTACTTC.

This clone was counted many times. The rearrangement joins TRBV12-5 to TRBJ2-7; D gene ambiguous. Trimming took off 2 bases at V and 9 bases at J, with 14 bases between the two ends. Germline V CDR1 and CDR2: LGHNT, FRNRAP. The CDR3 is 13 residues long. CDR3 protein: CASGLRLAGLQYF. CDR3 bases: TGTGCTAGTGGTTTGAGGTTAGCAGGCCTGCAGTACTTC.

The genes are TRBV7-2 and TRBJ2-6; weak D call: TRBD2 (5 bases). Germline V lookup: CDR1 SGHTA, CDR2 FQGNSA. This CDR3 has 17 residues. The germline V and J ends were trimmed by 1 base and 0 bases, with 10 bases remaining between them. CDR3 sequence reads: CASSLVSGSSGANVLTF. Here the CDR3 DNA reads TGTGCCAGCAGCTTAGTTTCGGGGAGCTCTGGGGCCAACGTCCTGACTTTC.

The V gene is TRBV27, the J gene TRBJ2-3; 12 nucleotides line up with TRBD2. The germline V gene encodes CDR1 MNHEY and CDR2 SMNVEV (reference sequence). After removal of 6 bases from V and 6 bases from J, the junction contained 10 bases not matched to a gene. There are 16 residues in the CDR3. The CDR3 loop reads CASSPRLAGVYDTQYF. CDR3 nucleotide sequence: TGTGCCAGCAGCCCCAGACTAGCGGGAGTTTACGATACGCAGTATTTT.

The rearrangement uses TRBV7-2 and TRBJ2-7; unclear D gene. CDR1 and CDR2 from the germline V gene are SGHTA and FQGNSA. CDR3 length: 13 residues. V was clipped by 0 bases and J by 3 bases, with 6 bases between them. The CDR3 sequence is CASSLANYYEQYF. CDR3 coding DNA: TGTGCCAGCAGCTTAGCCAACTACTACGAGCAGTACTTC.

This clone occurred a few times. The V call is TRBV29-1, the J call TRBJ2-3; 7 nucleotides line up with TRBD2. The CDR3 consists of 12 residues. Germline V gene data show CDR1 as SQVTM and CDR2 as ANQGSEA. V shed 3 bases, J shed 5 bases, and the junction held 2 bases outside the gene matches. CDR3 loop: CSVEAGEDTQYF. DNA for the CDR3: TGCAGCGTTGAGGCGGGGGAAGATACGCAGTATTTT.

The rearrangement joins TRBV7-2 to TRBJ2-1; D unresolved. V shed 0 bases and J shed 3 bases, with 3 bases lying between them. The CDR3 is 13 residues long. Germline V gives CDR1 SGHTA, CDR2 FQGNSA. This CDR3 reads CASSLALYNEQFF. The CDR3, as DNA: TGTGCCAGCAGCTTAGCGCTCTACAATGAGCAGTTCTTC.

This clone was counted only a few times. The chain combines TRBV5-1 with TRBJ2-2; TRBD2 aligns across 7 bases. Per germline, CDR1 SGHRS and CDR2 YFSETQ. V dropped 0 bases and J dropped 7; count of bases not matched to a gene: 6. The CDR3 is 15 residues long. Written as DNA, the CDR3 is TGCGCCAGCAGCTTGGCCGGGACTACAGACGGGGAGCTGTTTTTT. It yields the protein CASSLAGTTDGELFF.

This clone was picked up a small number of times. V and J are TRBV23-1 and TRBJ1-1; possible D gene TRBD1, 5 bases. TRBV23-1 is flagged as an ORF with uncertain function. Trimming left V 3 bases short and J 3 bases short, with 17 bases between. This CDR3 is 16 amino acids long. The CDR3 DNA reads TGCGCCAGCAGTCATGACGTTGGGGGGTACGACACTGAAGCTTTCTTT. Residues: CASSHDVGGYDTEAFF.

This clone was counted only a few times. The CDR3 region has the DNA TGTGCCAGCAGCCGCGGGCAGTTCGACACCATATATTTT. This gives the protein CASSRGQFDTIYF. The rearrangement links TRBV13 to TRBJ1-3; D is uncertain. Germline CDR1 reads PRHDT; CDR2 reads FYEKMQ (reference sequence). The CDR3 runs 13 residues. V lost 5 bases and J lost 8, with 13 bases in between.

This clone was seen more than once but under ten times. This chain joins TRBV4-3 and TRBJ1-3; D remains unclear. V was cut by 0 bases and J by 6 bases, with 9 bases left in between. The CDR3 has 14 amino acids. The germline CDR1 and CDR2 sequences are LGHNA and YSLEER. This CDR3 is CASSQDLALNTIYF. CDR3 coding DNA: TGCGCCAGCAGCCAAGATCTGGCCCTAAACACCATATATTTT.

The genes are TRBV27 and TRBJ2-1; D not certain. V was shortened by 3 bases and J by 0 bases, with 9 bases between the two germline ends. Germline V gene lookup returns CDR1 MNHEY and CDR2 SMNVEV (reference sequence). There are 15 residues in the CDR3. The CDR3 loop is CASSFDASSYNEQFF. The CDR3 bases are TGTGCCAGCAGTTTCGACGCAAGCTCCTACAATGAGCAGTTCTTC.

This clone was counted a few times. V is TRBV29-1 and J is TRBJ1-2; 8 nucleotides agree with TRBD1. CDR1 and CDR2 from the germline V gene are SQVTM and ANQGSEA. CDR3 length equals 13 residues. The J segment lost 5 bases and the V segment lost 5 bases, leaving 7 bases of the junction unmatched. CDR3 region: CSVTQGASYGYTF. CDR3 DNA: TGCAGCGTTACCCAGGGGGCGAGTTATGGCTACACCTTC.

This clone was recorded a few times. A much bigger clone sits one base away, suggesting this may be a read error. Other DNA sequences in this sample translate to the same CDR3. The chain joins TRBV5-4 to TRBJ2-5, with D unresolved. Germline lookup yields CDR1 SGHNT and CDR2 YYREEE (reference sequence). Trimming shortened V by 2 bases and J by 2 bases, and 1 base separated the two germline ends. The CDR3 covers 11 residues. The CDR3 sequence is CASSFQETQYF. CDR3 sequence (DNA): TGTGCCAGCAGCTTTCAAGAGACCCAGTACTTC.

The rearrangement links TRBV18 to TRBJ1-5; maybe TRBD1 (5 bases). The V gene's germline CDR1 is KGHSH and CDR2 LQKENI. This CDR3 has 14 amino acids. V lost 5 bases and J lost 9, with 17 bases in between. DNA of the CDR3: TGTGCCAGCTCAGCTGGGACGGTTAAGTGGCCCCAGCATTTT. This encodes CASSAGTVKWPQHF.

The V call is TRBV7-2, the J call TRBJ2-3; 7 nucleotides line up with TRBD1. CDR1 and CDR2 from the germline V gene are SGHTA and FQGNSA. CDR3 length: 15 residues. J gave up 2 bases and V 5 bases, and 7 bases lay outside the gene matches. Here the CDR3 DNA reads TGTGCCAGCAGCATCCGACAGGGCCTCACAGATACGCAGTATTTT. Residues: CASSIRQGLTDTQYF.

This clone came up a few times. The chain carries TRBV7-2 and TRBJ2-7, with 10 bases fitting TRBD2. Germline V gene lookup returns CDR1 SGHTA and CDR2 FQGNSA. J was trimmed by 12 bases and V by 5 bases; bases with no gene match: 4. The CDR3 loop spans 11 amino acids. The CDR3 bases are TGTGCCAGCAGCCTTAGCGGGAGGCTGTACTTC. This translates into CASSLSGRLYF.

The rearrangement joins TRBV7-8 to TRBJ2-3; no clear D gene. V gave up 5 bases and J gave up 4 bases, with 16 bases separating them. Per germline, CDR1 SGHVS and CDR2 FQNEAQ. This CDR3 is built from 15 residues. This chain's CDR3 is CASSENSLAADTQYF. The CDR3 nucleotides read TGTGCCAGCAGCGAAAATTCGTTAGCTGCAGATACGCAGTATTTT.

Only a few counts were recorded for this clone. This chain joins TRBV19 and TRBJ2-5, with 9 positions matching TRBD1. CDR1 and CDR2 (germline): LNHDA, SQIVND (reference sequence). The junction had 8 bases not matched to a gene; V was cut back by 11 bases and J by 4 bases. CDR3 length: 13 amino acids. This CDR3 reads CAVRGTGPETQYF. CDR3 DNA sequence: TGTGCCGTCAGGGGGACAGGGCCAGAGACCCAGTACTTC.

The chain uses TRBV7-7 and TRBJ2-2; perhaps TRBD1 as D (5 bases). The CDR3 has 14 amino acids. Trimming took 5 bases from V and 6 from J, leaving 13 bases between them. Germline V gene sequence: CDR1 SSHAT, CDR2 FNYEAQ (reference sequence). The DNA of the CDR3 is TGTGCCAGCAGCCAATCCCCCAGGGCCGGGGAGCTGTTTTTT. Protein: CASSQSPRAGELFF.